This T cell receptor (beta chain) was documented in a study of cytomegalovirus exposure and HLA in healthy donors. Overall study results and limits: Association with HLA alleles at 0.05 false discovery rate was found for roughly 17,000 TCR beta sequences in a later analysis.

On this clone itself: What it recognizes is unknown.

It was with 60 Vbeta and 13 Jbeta primers that the PCR ran. TCRdb's table, derived via immunoSEQ multiplex PCR, lists solely in-frame clones and lacks some. Here the sample spans 100,000 or so clones, about 81% being singletons. The material sequenced was PBMCs. This receptor was taken from a middle-aged man in good health and CMV-seronegative.

CDR3 region: CASSLVEWGELFF. The CDR3, as DNA: TGTGCCAGCAGCTTAGTCGAGTGGGGGGAGCTGTTTTTT. The chain joins TRBV7-2 to TRBJ2-2, with D unresolved. V was shortened by 1 base and J by 8 bases, with 8 bases between the two germline ends. There are 13 residues in the CDR3. The V gene's germline CDR1 is SGHTA and CDR2 FQGNSA.